This record looks at one T cell receptor beta chain sequence and its context. These data come from a study of blood T cell repertoires in COVID-19. Germline lookup yields CDR1 SNHLY and CDR2 FYNNEI. V shed 6 bases and J shed 2 bases, with 26 bases lying between them. The CDR3 loop spans 19 amino acids. Authors' methods: Estimation of nucleated cell counts relied on the amplification of reference gene primers. Sequenced by immunoSEQ multiplex PCR; TCRdb stores in-frame clones only, minus some. From that table come the V and J calls and clone size; the DNA was used to work out D and trimming. The table shows 180,000 or so clones, with approximately 88% occurring only once.

The sequence was collected from a woman between 50 and 59 years old with acute or convalescent COVID-19. Source material: peripheral blood. The chain has TRBV2 and TRBJ1-5, with D tentatively TRBD1 (5 bases). DNA of the CDR3: TGTGCCAGCAGCCCCGACGGGGGACCATATAACTTGGGCAATCAGCCCCAGCATTTT. Encoded protein: CASSPDGGPYNLGNQPQHF.